This T cell receptor beta chain was profiled in a study of circulating CD8 cells and anti-PD-1 response in melanoma. Notes on the study in general: Under 8% of TRB clonotypes were shared between subsets at M1. Replicates were generally not done for experiments.

Sorting of live CD3+CD8+TCRalphabeta+ cells by PD-1 and/or TIGIT gave four subsets. The QIAseq Immune Repertoire TCR panel built the libraries from roughly 16 ng of total RNA. TCRdb re-derived calls from the reads in MiXCR, one entry per CDR3 protein. The data show 2,000 to 2,500 distinct CDR3 sequences, 6.5% to 8.5% seen once. Germline assignment: CDR1 MNHNY and CDR2 SVGAGI (reference sequence). V gave up 5 bases and J gave up 5 bases; unmatched junction bases: 10. This CDR3 has 16 amino acids. Turning to this clonotype: Its target is unknown.

The V and J genes are TRBV6-6 and TRBJ2-1; 9 bases map to TRBD1. The receptor was derived from a human donor with melanoma. Sequenced here: CD8+ T cells from PBMCs, sampled at baseline or after one month of anti-PD-1 therapy (not recorded which). The chain's CDR3 is CASSTETGQGHNEQFF. The CDR3 bases are TGTGCCAGCAGTACGGAGACGGGACAGGGCCACAATGAGCAGTTCTTC.